A single sample gave rise to the 25 T cell receptor beta chains below, sequenced in a study of technical replicates of blood from several donors. Profiled with immunoSEQ multiplex PCR; TCRdb holds only in-frame clones, not every one. The sample yields fewer than 90,000 clones, 93% seen once. Sequenced sample: T cells isolated from PBMCs. These receptors were taken from a human donor in good health.

The rearrangement uses TRBV5-1 and TRBJ2-5; the match to TRBD1 covers 7 bases. Germline assignment: CDR1 SGHRS and CDR2 YFSETQ. This CDR3 is built from 16 residues. J gave up 0 bases and V 4 bases, and 9 bases lay outside the gene matches. For the CDR3, the DNA is TGCGCCAGCAGCGAGGACAGGCCTCGGTACCAAGAGACCCAGTACTTC. Its translation is CASSEDRPRYQETQYF. The variable domain in full, completed from reference TRBV5-1 and TRBJ2-5, reads KAGVTQTPRYLIKTRGQQVTLSCSPISGHRSVSWYQQTPGQGLQFLFEYFSETQRNKGNFPGRFSGRQFSNSRSEMNVSTLELGDSALYLCASSEDRPRYQETQYFGPGTRLLVL.

The rearrangement joins TRBV18 to TRBJ1-2; D is undetermined. Trimming removed 3 bases from V and 4 bases from J, with 12 bases in between. This CDR3 has 14 residues. Per the germline V gene, CDR1 is KGHSH and CDR2 is LQKENI. DNA for the CDR3: TGTGCCAGCTCACCTGAGGGCGTTGGCTATGGCTACACCTTC. Protein sequence: CASSPEGVGYGYTF. The full variable domain, with the rest looked up from reference TRBV18 and TRBJ1-2, is NAGVMQNPRHLVRRRGQEARLRCSPMKGHSHVYWYRQLPEEGLKFMVYLQKENIIDESGMPKERFSAEFPKEGPSILRIQQVVRGDSAAYFCASSPEGVGYGYTFGSGTRLTVV.

This clone was seen once. The chain couples TRBV19 to TRBJ2-7; no firm D call. Germline V CDR1 and CDR2: LNHDA, SQIVND (reference sequence). This CDR3 region has 12 residues. Trimming shortened V by 1 base and J by 4 bases, and 5 bases separated the two germline ends. The CDR3 reads CASSIGGYEQYF. The CDR3 DNA follows: TGTGCCAGTAGTATAGGCGGATACGAGCAGTACTTC.

This CDR3 reads CASSGQGKLISSYNEQFF. The CDR3 nucleotides read TGTGCCAGTTCGGGACAGGGCAAATTGATTAGCTCCTACAATGAGCAGTTCTTC. This chain links TRBV11-3 with TRBJ2-1, with 9 positions matching TRBD1. The CDR3 is 18 residues long. In germline, CDR1 is SGHNT, CDR2 YENEEA. Germline trimming cut 9 bases from V and 0 bases from J; bases unmatched to any gene: 15.

This clone showed up just a few times. V and J are TRBV5-1 and TRBJ1-6; no clear D gene. This CDR3 is built from 13 residues. Trimming removed 1 base at V and 5 bases at J, with 4 bases between. Germline lookup yields CDR1 SGHRS and CDR2 YFSETQ. The CDR3 nucleotides read TGCGCCAGCAGCTTGTCCAATAATTCACCCCTCCACTTT. Translating gives CASSLSNNSPLHF.

The chain uses TRBV29-1 and TRBJ2-5, with 11 bases aligning to TRBD2. The V and J ends lost 7 bases and 2 bases, in that order; junction bases with no gene match: 3. The CDR3 contains 13 residues. CDR1 and CDR2 from the germline V gene are SQVTM and ANQGSEA. Here the CDR3 reads CSARLAGQETQYF. CDR3 bases: TGCAGCGCAAGACTAGCGGGGCAAGAGACCCAGTACTTC.

This chain uses TRBV29-1 with TRBJ1-1; 9 bases line up with TRBD1. The CDR3 is made up of 14 amino acids. Germline V gene lookup returns CDR1 SQVTM and CDR2 ANQGSEA. The V segment lost 4 bases and the J segment 0 bases; nucleotides outside the gene matches: 3. CDR3 protein: CSVVGTGMNTEAFF. In DNA, the CDR3 is TGCAGCGTTGTTGGGACAGGGATGAACACTGAAGCTTTCTTT. The variable domain in full, completed from reference TRBV29-1 and TRBJ1-1, reads SAVISQKPSRDICQRGTSLTIQCQVDSQVTMMFWYRQQPGQSLTLIATANQGSEATYESGFVIDKFPISRPNLTFSTLTVSNMSPEDSSIYLCSVVGTGMNTEAFFGQGTRLTVV.

V and J are TRBV5-1 and TRBJ1-1; a possible D gene is TRBD1 (6 bases). The CDR3 length is 12 residues. The V gene's germline CDR1 is SGHRS and CDR2 YFSETQ. V was cut by 4 bases and J by 8 bases, with 12 bases left in between. The CDR3 DNA sequence: TGCGCCAGCAGCCTTCCCGGGACAGAAGCTTTCTTT. This codes for CASSLPGTEAFF.

This sequence joins TRBV27 and TRBJ2-2, with D perhaps TRBD2 (6 bases). The CDR3 loop spans 19 amino acids. The germline V gene encodes CDR1 MNHEY and CDR2 SMNVEV (reference sequence). The V gene lost 5 bases and the J gene lost 0 bases, with 22 bases spanning the gap. CDR3 in amino acids: CASSAFILAGLSNTGELFF. The CDR3 coding sequence is TGTGCCAGCAGTGCATTTATACTAGCCGGGTTATCGAACACCGGGGAGCTGTTTTTT.

This chain uses TRBV5-1 with TRBJ2-7, with D maybe TRBD1 (5 bases). The CDR3 loop spans 13 amino acids. Germline-derived CDR1 and CDR2 are SGHRS and YFSETQ. Trimming left V 4 bases short and J 1 base short, with 9 bases between. The CDR3 spells CASSSPGSYEQYF. In nucleotides, the CDR3 is TGCGCCAGCAGCAGCCCAGGGTCCTACGAGCAGTACTTC.

The chain employs TRBV7-6 and TRBJ2-3; D call uncertain. V shed 3 bases and J shed 2 bases, with 12 bases lying between them. This CDR3 region has 15 residues. Germline-derived CDR1 and CDR2 are SGHVS and FNYEAQ. CDR3 coding DNA: TGTGCCAGCAGCTTCACTGACTCCTTCACAGATACGCAGTATTTT. Residues: CASSFTDSFTDTQYF.

The chain links TRBV5-4 to TRBJ2-3; 10 positions agree with TRBD2. The CDR3 is 16 amino acids. With 0 bases clipped from V and 3 bases from J, the junction kept 4 bases outside the gene matches. Germline V CDR1 and CDR2: SGHNT, YYREEE (reference sequence). The CDR3 protein is CASSLGAGGTTDTQYF. In DNA, the CDR3 is TGTGCCAGCAGCTTGGGAGCGGGGGGGACGACAGATACGCAGTATTTT.

This sequence joins TRBV27 and TRBJ1-5, with D hard to call. The CDR3 totals 18 residues. Germline values: CDR1 MNHEY, CDR2 SMNVEV (reference sequence). V lost 5 bases, J lost 4 bases, and 24 bases lay in between. The CDR3 reads CASSPRGRQFNSNQPQHF. CDR3 in DNA: TGTGCCAGCAGTCCGCGCGGGAGGCAGTTCAACAGTAATCAGCCCCAGCATTTT.

The chain links TRBV4-2 to TRBJ2-2; 10 nucleotides align to TRBD2. Germline values: CDR1 LGHNA, CDR2 YNFKEQ. Trimming cost V 1 base and J 4 bases; bases outside gene matches: 0. The CDR3 has 15 residues. The CDR3 DNA reads as TGTGCCAGCAGCCAAGGGACTAGCGGCACCGGGGAGCTGTTTTTT. It translates to CASSQGTSGTGELFF.

This chain links TRBV7-9 with TRBJ1-4; 7 positions agree with TRBD1. CDR3 length: 14 amino acids. Germline CDR1 is SEHNR and CDR2 is FQNEAQ (reference sequence). V lost 4 bases, J lost 8 bases, and 7 bases stayed unmatched. CDR3 DNA: TGTGCCAGCAGCTCAGACAGGGTACGGGAAAAACTGTTTTTT. It encodes CASSSDRVREKLFF.

The chain links TRBV11-2 to TRBJ1-1; tentatively, D is TRBD1 (5 bases). Germline V lookup: CDR1 SGHAT, CDR2 FQNNGV. The CDR3 contains 14 residues. V was clipped by 1 base and J by 4 bases, with 10 bases between them. The CDR3 DNA is TGTGCCAGCAGCTTAGCAGGGAGGGGCACTGAAGCTTTCTTT. This encodes CASSLAGRGTEAFF.

This clone was observed a single time. This chain uses TRBV11-2 with TRBJ2-5; 13 nucleotides line up with TRBD2. The CDR3 covers 17 residues. Germline loops: CDR1 SGHAT, CDR2 FQNNGV. The V segment lost 4 bases and the J segment 5 bases; nucleotides outside the gene matches: 10. The CDR3 loop is CASSSLLLAGGPETQYF. The DNA of the CDR3 is TGTGCCAGCAGCTCCCTCTTACTAGCGGGGGGGCCTGAGACCCAGTACTTC.

This clone appeared once. The V gene is TRBV4-1, the J gene TRBJ1-2; maybe TRBD1 (6 bases). The V end was cut by 1 base, the J end by 6 bases, with 18 bases between. The CDR3 spans 16 residues. The V gene's germline CDR1 is MGHRA and CDR2 YSYEKL. CDR3 amino acids: CASSQGIPGVQDGYTF. The CDR3 nucleotides are TGCGCCAGCAGCCAAGGGATCCCAGGGGTGCAGGATGGCTACACCTTC.

This chain connects TRBV6-1 to TRBJ2-2; possible D gene TRBD2, 7 bases. Germline V gene sequence: CDR1 MNHNS, CDR2 SASEGT. This CDR3 spans 12 amino acids. The V and J ends lost 6 bases and 9 bases respectively, with 11 bases between them. In DNA form, the CDR3 reads TGTGCCAGCAGGGGGGGGGCCCGGGAGCTGTTTTTT. Its translation is CASRGGARELFF.

V is TRBV6-1 and J is TRBJ2-6; 10 nucleotides agree with TRBD2. The CDR3 has 19 residues. Germline V gives CDR1 MNHNS, CDR2 SASEGT. V was pared by 1 base and J by 2 bases, with 8 bases of the junction left unmatched. The CDR3 spells CASSEELAGGLPGANVLTF. The CDR3 DNA is TGTGCCAGCAGTGAAGAATTAGCGGGAGGTTTACCTGGGGCCAACGTCCTGACTTTC.

The V and J genes are TRBV7-2 and TRBJ2-7; TRBD2 is a possible D gene (5 bases). Germline CDR1 and CDR2: SGHTA and FQGNSA. Between the trimmed V and J ends, which lost 5 bases and 0 bases, there was a span of 11 bases. This CDR3 is built from 14 residues. The CDR3 here is CASSTGSSSYEQYF. For the CDR3, the DNA is TGTGCCAGCAGCACGGGGTCCAGCTCCTACGAGCAGTACTTC.

The chain uses TRBV4-1 and TRBJ1-5; D unresolved. V lost 4 bases, J lost 3 bases, and 13 bases lay in between. Per the germline V gene, CDR1 is MGHRA and CDR2 is YSYEKL. The CDR3 covers 15 residues. The CDR3 region is CASSRKQSSNQPQHF. The DNA for the CDR3 is TGCGCCAGCAGCCGGAAACAGAGTTCCAATCAGCCCCAGCATTTT.

The chain joins TRBV6-5 to TRBJ1-2; a weak D match, TRBD1 (5 bases). The CDR3 has 14 residues. V was pared by 5 bases and J by 1 base, with 11 bases between. Germline V gene sequence: CDR1 MNHEY, CDR2 SVGAGI. The CDR3 DNA sequence: TGTGCCAGCAGTCAGGACACGTTTAACTATGGCTACACCTTC. Translated, it gives CASSQDTFNYGYTF.

The chain is built from TRBV6-1 and TRBJ1-2; maybe TRBD1 (5 bases). The V and J ends lost 2 bases and 5 bases respectively, with 12 bases between them. CDR1 and CDR2 (germline): MNHNS, SASEGT. The CDR3 runs to 14 residues. The CDR3 DNA reads TGTGCCAGCAGTGAAACGCAGGGAAGGTATGGCTACACCTTC. It yields the protein CASSETQGRYGYTF.

CDR3 bases: TGTGCCAGCAACCTCCCCCGGTTAAGACAGGGGTACTACGAGCAGTACTTC. As protein: CASNLPRLRQGYYEQYF. This sequence joins TRBV21-1 and TRBJ2-7; TRBD1 is taken as the D call from the table, unchecked against the DNA. TRBV21-1 is shown as a pseudogene. This CDR3 contains 17 residues.